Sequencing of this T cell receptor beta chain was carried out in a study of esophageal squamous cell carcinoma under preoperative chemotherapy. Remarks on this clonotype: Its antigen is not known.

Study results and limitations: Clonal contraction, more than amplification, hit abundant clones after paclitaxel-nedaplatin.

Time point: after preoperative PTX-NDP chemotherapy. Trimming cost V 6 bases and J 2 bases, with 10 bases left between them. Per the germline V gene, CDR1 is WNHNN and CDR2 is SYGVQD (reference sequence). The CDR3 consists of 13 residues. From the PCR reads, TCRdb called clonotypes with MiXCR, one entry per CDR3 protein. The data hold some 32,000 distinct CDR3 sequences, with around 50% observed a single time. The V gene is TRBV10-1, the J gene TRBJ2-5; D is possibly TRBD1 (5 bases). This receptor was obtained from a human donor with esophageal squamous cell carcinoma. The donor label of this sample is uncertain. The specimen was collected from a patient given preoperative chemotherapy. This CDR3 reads CASSSRQQETQYF. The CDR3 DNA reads TGCGCCAGCAGCTCCAGACAGCAAGAGACCCAGTACTTC.